This TCR beta chain was observed in a study of T cells in women clearing cervical HPV infection. About the study: No precancer developed; the control's incident HPV16 infection cleared within 12 months. Whole-study findings and limits: CIN3+ cases had significantly higher TCR richness than controls; evenness did not differ.

Data came from immunoSEQ multiplex PCR; TCRdb stores just in-frame clones and leaves some out. Here the sample table reports some 39,000 clones. Worth noting for this clone: As yet, its antigen is unknown. The missing CDR3 end, 3 residues past where the read stops, is filled in from the germline J gene.

With 9 bases removed from V and 4 bases from J, the gap between germline ends came to 15 bases. The CDR3 runs to 14 residues. The germline V gene has CDR1 KGHDR and CDR2 SFDVKD. The chain joins TRBV24-1 to TRBJ1-5, with D unclear. The source is a woman between 18 and 70 years old with a cervical HPV16 infection that either progressed to CIN3+ or cleared (not recorded which). Sequenced sample: blood buffy coat. CDR3 sequence: CATRRHGENQPQHF. CDR3 bases read: TGTGCCACCCGGAGACACGGTGAAAATCAGCCC.